This paragraph reports one TCR beta chain. Its antigen is not known. The record originates from a study of cytomegalovirus exposure and HLA in healthy donors. Points from the study as a whole: HLA alleles were associated with fewer than 20,000 TCR beta sequences in a later analysis at 0.05 false discovery rate. A likely sequencing artifact accounted for one observed cluster of highly shared sequence variants. Relative to equally common others, HLA-associated TCR beta chains showed greater clonal expansion in a later analysis.

The PCR used 60 Vbeta and 13 Jbeta primers. The protocol was immunoSEQ multiplex PCR, while the TCRdb copy is restricted to in-frame clones and leaves out a portion. In the table there are about 190,000 clones, roughly 79% of which are singletons. The source material was PBMCs. The clonotype was recovered from a young woman in good health and CMV-seronegative.

CDR3 in amino acids: CASSTSGQGISYEQYF. DNA of the CDR3: TGTGCCAGTAGTACATCCGGACAGGGGATTTCCTACGAGCAGTACTTC. The rearrangement joins TRBV19 to TRBJ2-7, with 9 nucleotides matching TRBD1. Germline V CDR1 and CDR2: LNHDA, SQIVND (reference sequence). V gave up 4 bases and J gave up 1 base; unmatched junction bases: 8. The CDR3 is 16 residues long. Drawing the rest from reference TRBV19 and TRBJ2-7, the complete variable domain is DGGITQSPKYLFRKEGQNVTLSCEQNLNHDAMYWYRQDPGQGLRLIYYSQIVNDFQKGDIAEGYSVSREKKESFPLTVTSAQKNPTAFYLCASSTSGQGISYEQYFGPGTRLTVT.